The source of this T cell receptor (beta chain) is a study of cytomegalovirus exposure and HLA in healthy donors. It was with 60 Vbeta and 13 Jbeta primers that the PCR ran. The table came from immunoSEQ multiplex PCR; TCRdb's copy has only in-frame clones and leaves some out. Of around 150,000 clones listed, roughly four fifths were seen once; the top ten hold about 1.3%. Study findings and constraints: A few chains tied to CMV proved CMV antigen-specific in vitro.

Germline V CDR1 and CDR2: KGHSH, LQKENI. CDR3 length: 16 residues. V trimming: 3 bases; J trimming: 4 bases; junction bases outside the gene matches: 8. Comments on this clone: Antigen unknown.

The rearrangement links TRBV18 to TRBJ2-1; 8 bases map to TRBD2. Sample: PBMCs. This clonotype was sampled from a man aged 18 to 29 in good health and CMV-seronegative. The CDR3 DNA is TGTGCCAGCTCACCTCCGAGCGGGGGCGGGTACAATGAGCAGTTCTTC. Residues: CASSPPSGGGYNEQFF. The full variable domain, completed using reference TRBV18 and TRBJ2-1, is NAGVMQNPRHLVRRRGQEARLRCSPMKGHSHVYWYRQLPEEGLKFMVYLQKENIIDESGMPKERFSAEFPKEGPSILRIQQVVRGDSAAYFCASSPPSGGGYNEQFFGPGTRLTVL.